This T cell receptor (beta chain) was retrieved from a study of shared T cell receptors in the human thymus. This CDR3 is built from 19 residues. Looked up from germline, CDR1 is SGHNT and CDR2 is YYREEE (reference sequence). Trimming cost V 1 base and J 2 bases; bases outside gene matches: 16. This clone showed up just once. Profiling relied on immunoSEQ multiplex PCR, and the TCRdb table lists in-frame clones only, not all of them. The sample includes some 720,000 clones, 70% to 90% of them seen just once. These same records also appear under a second study, on human thymus T cells. As that study records: Corrective surgery for congenital heart defects was being performed on the healthy Finnish infants who were the donors. Corrective cardiac surgery supplied the resected thymus tissue. Related work showed strongly overlapping thymic repertoires across unrelated individuals.

The rearrangement links TRBV5-4 to TRBJ2-3, with 7 bases matching TRBD1. The sample taken for sequencing was thymocytes. This clonotype was sampled from a boy in the first two years of life with a congenital heart defect. CDR3 nucleotide sequence: TGTGCCAGCAGCTTGCCGGGACAGTTCGGCCCGGCAGTCACAGATACGCAGTATTTT. This codes for CASSLPGQFGPAVTDTQYF.